A single sample gave rise to the 21 T cell receptor beta chains below, sequenced in a study of blood T cells in healthy people across ages. Then a second PCR, running roughly 7 to 11 cycles, was carried out with a sample-barcoded 5' primer and a J-beta primer mix. MiXCR was run by TCRdb on the 5' RACE reads, yielding one entry per CDR3 protein. The table records over 700,000 distinct CDR3 sequences, 20% to 25% of them present only once. Another study also made use of these data, one on T cells of mothers and their children.

Material: blood. Source of these receptors: a boy aged 5-17 years in good health.

In this sample, this clonotype turned up a few times. The chain uses TRBV7-9 and TRBJ2-7; D remains ambiguous. V was shortened by 5 bases and J by 2 bases, with 13 bases between the two germline ends. Germline loops: CDR1 SEHNR, CDR2 FQNEAQ (reference sequence). This CDR3 comprises 14 residues. The CDR3 is CASSNYGSTYEQYF. The CDR3 region has the DNA TGTGCCAGCAGCAATTACGGCAGTACCTACGAGCAGTACTTC.

The chain recombines TRBV11-2 with TRBJ2-5; 7 nucleotides line up with TRBD2. The DNA end lines up better with TRBJ2-1; the J call may be wrong. Germline-derived CDR1 and CDR2 are SGHAT and FQNNGV. The length of the CDR3 is 15 residues. The CDR3 sequence: CASSSERWRETEQFF. The CDR3 nucleotides read TGTGCCAGCAGCTCCGAACGGTGGCGGGAGACGGAGCAGTTCTTC.

This clonotype was seen a few times. CDR3 in amino acids: CASSEADPFNEQFF. In nucleotides, the CDR3 is TGTGCCAGCAGTGAAGCGGACCCCTTCAATGAGCAGTTCTTC. The rearrangement links TRBV25-1 to TRBJ2-1; no definite D call. Trimming removed 2 bases from V and 6 bases from J, with 11 bases in between. The CDR3 runs 14 residues. Germline V gene data show CDR1 as MGHDK and CDR2 as SYGVNS.

This clonotype was counted only a few times. The chain carries TRBV20-1 and TRBJ1-2; D gene ambiguous. CDR3 length: 13 amino acids. V shed 5 bases and J shed 3 bases, with 13 bases lying between them. The germline gives CDR1 DFQATT, CDR2 SNEGSKA (reference sequence). CDR3 DNA sequence: TGCAGTGCTTACTTAAGTCAAGACTATGGCTACACCTTC. Translation gives CSAYLSQDYGYTF.

The chain employs TRBV12-3 or TRBV12-4 and TRBJ2-3; D remains ambiguous. Between the trimmed V and J ends, which lost 7 bases and 1 base, there was a span of 12 bases. The CDR3 is 14 residues long. The CDR3 reads CASTFRQGTDTQYF. The CDR3 DNA reads as TGTGCCAGCACCTTTAGGCAGGGCACAGATACGCAGTATTTT.

V usage is TRBV7-3 and J usage is TRBJ2-5; tentatively, D is TRBD2 (6 bases). The end of the DNA aligns better with TRBJ2-7, so the J call may be wrong. The V gene's germline CDR1 is SGHTA and CDR2 FQGTGA. This CDR3 has 15 residues. For the CDR3, the DNA is TGTGCCAGCAGCCCGGATGGGACTTTCGGGCTCGAGCAGTACTTC. It codes for CASSPDGTFGLEQYF.

V gene TRBV10-3 combines with J gene TRBJ2-5; 8 nucleotides agree with TRBD1. J gave up 4 bases and V 6 bases, and 4 bases lay outside the gene matches. This CDR3 has 13 amino acids. Germline CDR1 ENHRY, CDR2 SYGVKD. CDR3 sequence reads: CAISADRGETQYF. As DNA, the CDR3 is TGTGCCATCAGCGCCGACAGGGGAGAGACCCAGTACTTC.

Details on this clonotype: Because the CDR3 is missing its conserved closing phenylalanine or tryptophan, this is likely a read error. The chain carries TRBV4-3 and TRBJ2-5, with 7 bases aligning to TRBD2. The J call may be in error: the DNA end matches TRBJ2-1 better. The CDR3 loop spans 15 amino acids. Germline CDR1 reads LGHNA; CDR2 reads YSLEER. CDR3 protein: CASSQDSSAGNEQFL. In DNA, the CDR3 is TGCGCCAGCAGCCAAGATTCATCAGCGGGGAATGAGCAGTTCCTC.

This clonotype was found once. The chain has TRBV9 and TRBJ1-1, with D unclear. The V gene's germline CDR1 is SGDLS and CDR2 YYNGEE. Between the trimmed V and J ends, which lost 4 bases and 4 bases, there was a span of 14 bases. The CDR3 is 14 residues long. CDR3 residues: CASSPPAKVTEAFF. As DNA, the CDR3 is TGTGCCAGCAGCCCCCCCGCGAAGGTCACTGAAGCTTTCTTT.

This chain connects TRBV4-1 to TRBJ2-1; 10 bases are shared with TRBD2. Germline values: CDR1 MGHRA, CDR2 YSYEKL. J lost 3 bases, V lost 4 bases, and 9 bases had no gene match. The CDR3 is made up of 17 amino acids. CDR3 nucleotides: TGCGCCAGCAGCCCATTTTCTAGCGGGAGTAGCTACAATGAGCAGTTCTTC. Amino acids: CASSPFSSGSSYNEQFF.

This clonotype was observed a handful of times. This chain connects TRBV20-1 to TRBJ2-5; TRBD2 matches at 7 bases. The J call is in doubt because the DNA end fits TRBJ2-7 better. The CDR3 has 14 amino acids. The germline gives CDR1 DFQATT, CDR2 SNEGSKA (reference sequence). This CDR3 is CSARSRGRRYEQYF. In DNA, the CDR3 is TGCAGTGCTAGATCCCGCGGGAGAAGGTACGAGCAGTACTTC.

This clonotype was seen a few times. The gene calls are TRBV20-1 and TRBJ2-5, with TRBD1 matching 7 bases. The CDR3 totals 16 residues. Losses at the gene ends were 1 base for V and 6 bases for J; bases not matched to a gene: 14. CDR1 is DFQATT, CDR2 SNEGSKA, per germline (reference sequence). The CDR3 reads CSARVGTGELIKTQYF. CDR3 nucleotides: TGCAGTGCTAGAGTTGGTACAGGGGAGTTGATAAAGACCCAGTACTTC.

This chain uses TRBV28 with TRBJ2-7, with 8 bases identical to TRBD2. Per the germline V gene, CDR1 is MDHEN and CDR2 is SYDVKM. J lost 6 bases, V lost 8 bases, and 9 bases had no gene match. The CDR3 loop spans 13 amino acids. CDR3 nucleotides: TGTGCCAGCGTAAGCGGGAGTATTAGCGAGCAGTACTTC. It specifies CASVSGSISEQYF.

The CDR3 nucleotides are TGTGCCAGCAGCCAACTCAGCGGAGGAAGAACCGGGGAGCTGTTTTTT. Protein: CASSQLSGGRTGELFF. The chain couples TRBV4-2 to TRBJ2-2, with a weak D call TRBD2 (5 bases). V dropped 2 bases and J dropped 5 bases, with 15 bases sitting between them. Germline V gene sequence: CDR1 LGHNA, CDR2 YNFKEQ. The CDR3 spans 16 residues.

This clonotype turned up a few times. Germline and junction disagree at one end, which may indicate a read error. The rearrangement uses TRBV5-6 and TRBJ2-5; TRBD1 might be the D (5 bases). CDR1 SGHDT and CDR2 YYEEEE come from the germline V gene. This CDR3 is built from 13 residues. CDR3: CACSLGQEETQYF. The CDR3 coding sequence is TGTGCCTGCAGCTTGGGGCAGGAAGAGACCCAGTACTTC.

V is TRBV29-1 and J is TRBJ2-7; 14 nucleotides align to TRBD2. Germline CDR1 is SQVTM and CDR2 is ANQGSEA. Trimming at V came to 3 bases and at J to 7 bases, leaving 5 bases not matched to a gene. There are 14 residues in the CDR3. DNA of the CDR3: TGCAGCGTTGACGTTGGACTAGCGGGGGGAGAGCAGTACTTC. This codes for CSVDVGLAGGEQYF.

The chain couples TRBV20-1 to TRBJ2-1; perhaps TRBD2 as D (6 bases). Per the germline V gene, CDR1 is DFQATT and CDR2 is SNEGSKA (reference sequence). This CDR3 comprises 15 residues. The V end was cut by 2 bases, the J end by 0 bases, with 11 bases between. DNA for the CDR3: TGCAGTGCTAGATCCAGCGGGTACTCCTACAATGAGCAGTTCTTC. This sequence encodes CSARSSGYSYNEQFF.

This chain links TRBV7-9 with TRBJ1-1; D is perhaps TRBD1 (6 bases). The V gene's germline CDR1 is SEHNR and CDR2 FQNEAQ (reference sequence). This CDR3 is 17 amino acids long. V was clipped by 0 bases and J by 5 bases, with 19 bases between them. For the CDR3, the DNA is TGTGCCAGCAGCTTAGCTGGGGGGCCTGAAGGGGATACTGAAGCTTTCTTT. Protein product: CASSLAGGPEGDTEAFF.

This clonotype has a handful of counts. CDR3 amino acids: CASSQEWGGPTDTQYF. The CDR3 DNA reads TGTGCCAGCAGTCAAGAGTGGGGGGGCCCCACAGATACGCAGTATTTT. V is TRBV6-1 and J is TRBJ2-3, with D perhaps matching TRBD2 (7 bases). This CDR3 spans 16 amino acids. V dropped 5 bases and J dropped 2 bases, with 17 bases sitting between them. Germline-derived CDR1 and CDR2 are MNHNS and SASEGT.

Only one count was recorded for this clonotype. Here the CDR3 omits its conserved ending phenylalanine or tryptophan, so a read error is the likely source. The genes are TRBV2 and TRBJ1-2; 7 bases align to TRBD1. Germline values: CDR1 SNHLY, CDR2 FYNNEI. This CDR3 has 12 residues. Unmatched junction bases numbered 9, after V lost 8 bases and J lost 9 bases. CDR3 sequence (DNA): TGTGCCAGCGGCCCAGGGGGTGTAAGCTACACCCTC. The encoded protein is CASGPGGVSYTL.

This clonotype occurred many times. V is TRBV4-1 and J is TRBJ2-5; D ambiguous. Germline V gives CDR1 MGHRA, CDR2 YSYEKL. The V end lost 1 base, the J end lost 0 bases, and 6 bases lay between the germline ends. CDR3 length equals 14 residues. CDR3 in amino acids: CASSQVMDQETQYF. The CDR3 nucleotides read TGCGCCAGCAGCCAAGTAATGGACCAAGAGACCCAGTACTTC.